The TCR beta chain described here comes from a study of cytomegalovirus exposure and HLA in healthy donors. Overall study: Counted in an early data release were approximately 85 million unique TCRs from HLA-typed donors. Study-level results: Previously analyzed data showed that most TCR beta V segments were productive at a frequency of about 87% or about 30%. In a later analysis, a missense DCLRE1C variant was linked to TCR beta V- and J-gene trimming. Reports showed the classifier diagnosing cytomegalovirus status with high specificity and sensitivity.

Of note for this clone: The antigen is unknown.

This CDR3 is 11 amino acids long. V was pared by 7 bases and J by 7 bases, with 11 bases between. Germline loops: CDR1 MNHEY, CDR2 SVGAGI. 60 Vbeta and 13 Jbeta primers were used in PCR. TCRdb's copy holds only in-frame clones and misses some; the assay was immunoSEQ multiplex PCR. The repertoire holds about 120,000 clones, with around 62% as singletons. The clonotype was recovered from a woman aged 40 to 50 in good health and CMV-seropositive. The material sequenced was PBMCs. This chain connects TRBV6-5 to TRBJ2-7; no definite D call. The chain's CDR3 is CASTHAREQYF. CDR3 bases: TGTGCCAGCACCCACGCCAGGGAGCAGTACTTC.